The 2 T cell receptor beta chains reported below all come from one sample, sequenced in a study of post-analysis software for immune sequencing data. Unique molecular identifiers were present in the TCR beta cDNA libraries. TCRdb analysed the PCR reads with MiXCR anew, one entry per CDR3 protein. The profile covers roughly 400,000 distinct CDR3 sequences, with roughly 38% appearing a single time and less than 8% taken by the ten largest. Their target antigens are unknown. Study-level findings and limits: Four to six TRBV segments appeared more often in patients than in controls, and TRBV5-6, TRBV5-1 and TRBV20-1 were among these.

Sample: blood. The receptor source for this set is a girl aged 2-9 years with multiple sclerosis.

This clonotype was observed a handful of times. The chain employs TRBV20-1 and TRBJ1-2; possible D gene TRBD1, 6 bases. The germline V gene has CDR1 DFQATT and CDR2 SNEGSKA (reference sequence). This CDR3 has 15 residues. Deletions cut 5 bases from V and 3 bases from J, with 19 bases between. This CDR3 is CSALGRWGADYGYTF. The CDR3 DNA follows: TGCAGTGCTTTAGGGAGGTGGGGGGCAGACTATGGCTACACCTTC.

This clonotype was recorded a few times. Here the CDR3 reads CASSPGLSSYNEQFF. The CDR3 nucleotides are TGTGCCAGCAGCCCCGGACTCTCATCCTACAATGAGCAGTTCTTC. V usage is TRBV7-3 and J usage is TRBJ2-1; D may be TRBD2 (5 bases). The V gene lost 5 bases and the J gene lost 1 base, with 12 bases spanning the gap. The germline CDR1 and CDR2 sequences are SGHTA and FQGTGA. The CDR3 length is 15 residues.